This is a list of T cell receptor beta chains from one sample in a study of blood T cells in healthy people across ages. TCRdb recomputed calls from the 5' RACE reads with MiXCR, one row per CDR3 protein. The table shows about 570,000 distinct CDR3 sequences, with approximately 30% occurring only once. Sequenced sample: blood. All receptors come from a woman in her 70s in good health. The CDR3 runs from the conserved cysteine through the conserved F or W. The order of the fields is V gene, clone size, D gene, J gene, CDR3 protein, CDR3 DNA. The D gene is left open where the match is weak. Clone size is not always given. Where it is, it says once, few, many or a class for expanded clones.

TRBV29-1,-,TRBD1,TRBJ1-1,CSVGDPGGEAFF,TGCAGCGTTGGAGACCCAGGGGGCGAAGCTTTCTTT
TRBV5-1,few,TRBD1,TRBJ1-4,CASSLVGGGEKLFF,TGCGCCAGCAGCTTGGTAGGGGGCGGTGAAAAACTGTTTTTT
TRBV20-1,few,-,TRBJ1-1,CSAAKGGGFTEAFF,TGCAGTGCGGCGAAAGGGGGGGGCTTCACTGAAGCTTTCTTT
TRBV12-3/TRBV12-4,-,-,TRBJ1-4,CASSLANRVPKLFF,TGTGCCAGCAGTTTAGCGAACCGGGTTCCGAAACTGTTTTTT
TRBV6-4,-,TRBD1,TRBJ1-2,CASSASGTGGLGYTF,TGTGCCAGCAGCGCCTCCGGGACAGGGGGTTTAGGCTACACCTTC
TRBV6-5,-,-,TRBJ2-3,CASSYTILQDTQYF,TGTGCCAGCAGTTACACTATACTCCAGGATACGCAGTATTTT
TRBV20-1,-,-,TRBJ2-7,CSAFGTLSREQYF,TGCAGTGCCTTCGGGACTCTCTCGAGGGAGCAGTACTTC
TRBV20-1,-,-,TRBJ2-5,CSAGARGETQYF,TGCAGTGCCGGCGCCCGCGGAGAGACCCAGTACTTC
TRBV7-9,-,TRBD1,TRBJ2-5,CASSLAQGGIETQYF,TGTGCCAGCAGCTTAGCGCAAGGGGGCATAGAGACCCAGTACTTC
TRBV28,few,-,TRBJ2-6,CASSLWSSGANVLTF,TGTGCCAGCAGTTTATGGAGCTCTGGGGCCAACGTCCTGACTTTC
TRBV7-2,once,TRBD1,TRBJ1-1,CASSPRQGRGYTEAFF,TGTGCCAGCAGCCCACGACAGGGGAGGGGATACACTGAAGCTTTCTTT
TRBV29-1,few,-,TRBJ1-1,CSVKEITGSTEAFF,TGCAGCGTGAAGGAGATAACAGGGTCGACTGAAGCTTTCTTT
TRBV2,-,-,TRBJ1-1,CASRRGWNTEAFF,TGTGCCAGCAGGAGGGGCTGGAACACTGAAGCTTTCTTT
TRBV27,-,-,TRBJ2-5,CASSLSMGTWETQYF,TGTGCCAGCAGTTTATCGATGGGGACATGGGAGACCCAGTACTTC
TRBV5-1,many,-,TRBJ2-5,CASSRTPQETQYF,TGTGCCAGCTCTCGGACTCCCCAAGAGACCCAGTACTTC
TRBV12-3/TRBV12-4,-,-,TRBJ2-2,CASSFWGTNAGELFF,TGTGCCAGCAGTTTCTGGGGCACGAACGCCGGGGAGCTGTTTTTT
TRBV2,-,-,TRBJ2-1,CASSKEGPNSYNEQFF,TGTGCCAGCAGTAAGGAGGGACCTAACTCCTACAATGAGCAGTTCTTC
TRBV29-1,many,TRBD1,TRBJ2-5,CSVSGTGSETQYF,TGCAGCGTTTCGGGGACAGGGTCAGAGACCCAGTACTTC
TRBV6-2/TRBV6-3,-,TRBD1,TRBJ2-7,CASSYLGQGLYEQYF,TGTGCCAGCAGTTACCTCGGACAGGGCCTCTACGAGCAGTACTTC
TRBV20-1,-,-,TRBJ2-3,CSARPGTGDTQYF,TGCAGTGCTAGACCTGGGACCGGAGATACGCAGTATTTT
TRBV2,few,TRBD1,TRBJ1-2,CASSEANRGLGYTF,TGTGCCAGCAGTGAAGCTAACAGGGGGCTTGGCTACACCTTC